This record concerns one T cell receptor (beta chain) sequence. The antigen it binds to is not known. No much larger clone exists at a distance of one base, and base qualities are not known. This sample's time point label indicates: cells obtained before transplantation from donor or recipient. CD3+CD4+ and CD3+CD8+ populations were FACS-sorted from unstimulated pre-transplant donor and recipient cells taken from spleen or lymph nodes. The germline V end is reduced by 4 bases and the J end by 3 bases; junction bases left unmatched: 2. Looking up the germline V gene yields CDR1 SGHRS and CDR2 YFSETQ. The CDR3 has 14 amino acids, counting the end cysteine and phenylalanine. Solely the CDR3 DNA is kept, with 42 bases framed from the first base. These data are taken from a study of graft-versus-host responses after intestinal transplantation (dated by TCRdb to 2020 to 2022). Some background on the complete study: The transplants that recipients got were multivisceral, liver-intestinal, or isolated intestinal. Every recipient was given anti-thymocyte globulin induction, then maintenance tacrolimus and steroids for around three years. After intestinal transplantation, graft-versus-host and host-versus-graft alloreactive T cell clones were followed in the graft, circulation and bone marrow using bulk TCR-beta CDR3 sequencing. The cohort enrolled 24 intestinal transplant recipients, one of whom was a retransplant, and a few patients without pretransplant specimens were excluded. To identify alloreactive clones, pre-transplant mixed lymphocyte reaction products were sequenced and compared with unstimulated pre-transplant donor and recipient T cells. Donor T cell macrochimerism was defined as a peak of at least 4% donor T cells among recipient peripheral blood mononuclear cells. Rather than being sequenced by the commercial service, samples from a few later patients were sequenced in-house on an Illumina MiSeq and processed with MiXCR.

What the study reported, not specific to this receptor: Conclusions were limited by the relatively low number and heterogeneity of intestinal transplant patients. In patients with donor T cell macrochimerism, the allografts had high GvH to HvG T cell clonal ratios. Early after transplant, peak levels of circulating GvH clones were found to be associated with declines in HvG clones. GvH clones were detected in recipient bone marrow, and some appeared earlier in ileal mucosa or blood, consistent with an intestinal mucosal origin.

The library was built by means of the immunoSEQ multiplex PCR assay. For most patients, genomic DNA was isolated using the Qiagen DNeasy Blood and Tissue Kit and was shipped frozen to Adaptive Biotechnologies for TCR sequencing. High-throughput TCR-beta CDR3 sequencing of genomic DNA from most patients was performed by Adaptive Biotechnologies. In the paper's pipeline: TCR sequencing data were retrieved from Adaptive's ImmunoSEQ software for 15 to 20 patients, whereas a few other patients were processed with MiXCR and VDJtools. To correct CD4 versus CD8 sorting errors, any sequence found in both subsets at a frequency ratio below 5:1 was removed. Because the origin of CDR3 nucleotide sequences shared between donor and recipient could not be assigned, those sequences were removed. To count as alloreactive, a clone needed at least 2-fold expansion over unstimulated cells and a minimum CFSE-low frequency of 0.002% (template counts) or 0.001% (read counts). Clones detected in sequenced pre-transplant spleen, lymph node, or MLR CFSE-low populations of the donor or recipient were defined as mappable. The cumulative frequency of alloreactive clones was calculated as a percentage of all sequences, weighted by copy number. The table comes from immuneACCESS by way of TCRdb, which keeps in-frame sequences with V and J called. Part of the clones is missing from these tables; in studies checked, under half for an unresolved V gene and the rest for unknown reasons. The V and J calls and clone size are taken from that table; D and trimming were inferred from the DNA. In this sample the table shows about 88,000 clones, less than 95% of which occur a single time. 0.3% to 0.45% of the sample is held by the ten biggest clonotypes.

The sequence joins TRBV5-1 to TRBJ2-1, with 9 junctional bases fitting TRBD1. The sequence came from a human donor who was the organ donor for an intestinal transplant. Specimen: unstimulated CD4+ T cells sorted from spleen or lymph node cells, collected before transplant. At the DNA level, the sequence is TGCGCCAGCAGCCGACAGGGGGACTACAATGAGCAGTTCTTC. Translated, this is CASSRQGDYNEQFF.